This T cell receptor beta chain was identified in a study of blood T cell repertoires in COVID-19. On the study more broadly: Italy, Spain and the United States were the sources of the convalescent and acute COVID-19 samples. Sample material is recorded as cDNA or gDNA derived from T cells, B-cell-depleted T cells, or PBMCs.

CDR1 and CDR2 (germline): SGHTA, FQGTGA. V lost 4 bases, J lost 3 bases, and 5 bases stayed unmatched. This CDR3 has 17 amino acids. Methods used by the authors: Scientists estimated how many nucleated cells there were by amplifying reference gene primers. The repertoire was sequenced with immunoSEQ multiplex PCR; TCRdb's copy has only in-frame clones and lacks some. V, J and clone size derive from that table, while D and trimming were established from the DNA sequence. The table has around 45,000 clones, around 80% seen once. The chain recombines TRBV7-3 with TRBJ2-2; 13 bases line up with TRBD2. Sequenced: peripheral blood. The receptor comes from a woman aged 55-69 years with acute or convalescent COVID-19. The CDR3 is CASSSDGTSGDTGELFF. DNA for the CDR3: TGTGCCAGCAGCTCAGATGGGACTAGCGGGGACACCGGGGAGCTGTTTTTT.